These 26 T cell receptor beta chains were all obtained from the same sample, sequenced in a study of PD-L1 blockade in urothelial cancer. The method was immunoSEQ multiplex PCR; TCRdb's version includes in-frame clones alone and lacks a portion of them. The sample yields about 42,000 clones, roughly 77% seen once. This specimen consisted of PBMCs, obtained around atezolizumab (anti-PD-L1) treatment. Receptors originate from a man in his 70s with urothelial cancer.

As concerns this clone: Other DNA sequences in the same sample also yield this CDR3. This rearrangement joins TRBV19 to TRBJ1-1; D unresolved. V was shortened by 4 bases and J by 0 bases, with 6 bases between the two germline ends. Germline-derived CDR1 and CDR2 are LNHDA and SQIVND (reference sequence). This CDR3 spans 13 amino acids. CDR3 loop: CASSTTVNTEAFF. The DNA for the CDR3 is TGTGCCAGTAGTACTACAGTGAACACTGAAGCTTTCTTT.

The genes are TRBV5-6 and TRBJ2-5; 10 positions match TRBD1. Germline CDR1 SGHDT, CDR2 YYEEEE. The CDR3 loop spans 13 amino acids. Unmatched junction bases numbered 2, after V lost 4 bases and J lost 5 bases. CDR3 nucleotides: TGTGCCAGCAGCCCGGACAGGGGGGAGACCCAGTACTTC. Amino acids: CASSPDRGETQYF.

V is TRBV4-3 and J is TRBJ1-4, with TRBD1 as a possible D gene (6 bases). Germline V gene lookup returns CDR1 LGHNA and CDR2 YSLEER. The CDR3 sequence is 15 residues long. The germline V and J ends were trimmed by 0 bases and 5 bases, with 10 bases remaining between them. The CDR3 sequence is CASSQDTRGNEKLFF. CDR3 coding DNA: TGCGCCAGCAGCCAAGATACCAGGGGAAATGAAAAACTGTTTTTT.

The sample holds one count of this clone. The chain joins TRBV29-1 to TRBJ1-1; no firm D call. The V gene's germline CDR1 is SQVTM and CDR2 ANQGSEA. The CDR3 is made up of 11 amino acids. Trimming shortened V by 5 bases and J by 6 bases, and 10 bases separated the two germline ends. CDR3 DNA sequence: TGCAGCGTTCGTTCAGTATCTGAAGCTTTCTTT. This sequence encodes CSVRSVSEAFF.

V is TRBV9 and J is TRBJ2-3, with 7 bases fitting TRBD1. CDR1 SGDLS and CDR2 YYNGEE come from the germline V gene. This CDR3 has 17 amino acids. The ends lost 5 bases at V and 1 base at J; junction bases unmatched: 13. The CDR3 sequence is CASSDPTGDSRTDTQYF. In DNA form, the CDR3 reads TGTGCCAGCAGTGACCCCACAGGGGATTCACGCACAGATACGCAGTATTTT.

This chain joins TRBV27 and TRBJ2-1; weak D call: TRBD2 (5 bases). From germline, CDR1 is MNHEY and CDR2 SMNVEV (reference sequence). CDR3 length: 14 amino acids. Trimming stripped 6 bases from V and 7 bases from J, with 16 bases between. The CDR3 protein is CASRLGPSRNEQFF. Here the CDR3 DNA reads TGTGCCAGCAGACTAGGGCCTAGCAGAAATGAGCAGTTCTTC.

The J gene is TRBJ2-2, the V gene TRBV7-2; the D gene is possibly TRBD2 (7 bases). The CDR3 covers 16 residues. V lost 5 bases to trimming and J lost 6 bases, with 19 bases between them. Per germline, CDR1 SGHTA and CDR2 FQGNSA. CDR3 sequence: CASSTRGAGFAGELFF. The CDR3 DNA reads TGTGCCAGCAGCACACGGGGGGCGGGGTTCGCCGGGGAGCTGTTTTTT.

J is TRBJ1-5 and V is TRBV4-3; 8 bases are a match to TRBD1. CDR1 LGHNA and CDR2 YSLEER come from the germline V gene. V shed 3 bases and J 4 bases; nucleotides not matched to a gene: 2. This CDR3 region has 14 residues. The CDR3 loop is CASSQDRVNQPQHF. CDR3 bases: TGCGCCAGCAGCCAGGACAGGGTTAATCAGCCCCAGCATTTT.

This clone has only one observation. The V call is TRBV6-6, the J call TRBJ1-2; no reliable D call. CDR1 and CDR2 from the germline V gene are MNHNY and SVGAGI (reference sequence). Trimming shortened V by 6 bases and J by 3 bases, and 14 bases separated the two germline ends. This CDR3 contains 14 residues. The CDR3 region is CASSGLALDYGYTF. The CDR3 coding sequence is TGTGCCAGCAGCGGACTGGCACTCGACTATGGCTACACCTTC.

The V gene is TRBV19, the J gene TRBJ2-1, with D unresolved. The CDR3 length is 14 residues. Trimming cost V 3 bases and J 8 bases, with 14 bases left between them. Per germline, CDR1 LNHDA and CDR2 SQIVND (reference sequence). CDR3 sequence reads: CASSIGTGEDEQFF. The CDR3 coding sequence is TGTGCCAGTAGTATCGGCACCGGAGAGGATGAGCAGTTCTTC.

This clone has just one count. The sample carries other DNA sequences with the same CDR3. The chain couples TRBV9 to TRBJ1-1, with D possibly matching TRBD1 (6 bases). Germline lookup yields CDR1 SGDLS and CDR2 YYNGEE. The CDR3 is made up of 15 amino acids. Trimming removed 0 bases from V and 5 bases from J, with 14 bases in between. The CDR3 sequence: CASSVASGGFTEAFF. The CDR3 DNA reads TGTGCCAGCAGCGTAGCTTCGGGGGGCTTTACTGAAGCTTTCTTT.

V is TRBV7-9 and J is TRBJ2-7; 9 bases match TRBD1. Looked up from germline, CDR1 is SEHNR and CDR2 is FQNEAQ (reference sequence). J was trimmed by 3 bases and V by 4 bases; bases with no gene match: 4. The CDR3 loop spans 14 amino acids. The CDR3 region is CASSYRDRVYEQYF. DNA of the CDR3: TGTGCCAGCAGCTACCGGGACAGGGTCTACGAGCAGTACTTC. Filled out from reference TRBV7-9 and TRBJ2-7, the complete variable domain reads DTGVSQNPRHKITKRGQNVTFRCDPISEHNRLYWYRQTLGQGPEFLTYFQNEAQLEKSRLLSDRFSAERPKGSFSTLEIQRTEQGDSAMYLCASSYRDRVYEQYFGPGTRLTVT.

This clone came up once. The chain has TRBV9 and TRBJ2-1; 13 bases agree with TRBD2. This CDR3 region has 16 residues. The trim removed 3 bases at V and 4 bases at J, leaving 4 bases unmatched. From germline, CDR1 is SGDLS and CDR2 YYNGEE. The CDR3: CASSGTSGSLYNEQFF. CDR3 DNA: TGTGCCAGCAGCGGGACTAGCGGGAGTCTTTACAATGAGCAGTTCTTC. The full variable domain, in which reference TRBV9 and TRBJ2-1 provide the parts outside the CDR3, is DSGVTQTPKHLITATGQRVTLRCSPRSGDLSVYWYQQSLDQGLQFLIQYYNGEERAKGNILERFSAQQFPDLHSELNLSSLELGDSALYFCASSGTSGSLYNEQFFGPGTRLTVL.

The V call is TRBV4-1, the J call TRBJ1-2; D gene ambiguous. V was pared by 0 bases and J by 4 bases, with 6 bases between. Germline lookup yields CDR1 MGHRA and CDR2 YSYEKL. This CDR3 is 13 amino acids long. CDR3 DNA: TGCGCCAGCAGCCAAGATAGGAGCTATGGCTACACCTTC. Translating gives CASSQDRSYGYTF.

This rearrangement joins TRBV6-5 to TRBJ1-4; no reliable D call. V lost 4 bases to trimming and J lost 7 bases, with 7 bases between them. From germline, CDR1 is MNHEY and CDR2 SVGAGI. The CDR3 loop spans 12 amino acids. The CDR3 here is CASSFEGEKLFF. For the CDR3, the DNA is TGTGCCAGCAGTTTTGAGGGTGAAAAACTGTTTTTT.

CDR3: CASSLIPGGSLNEQFF. CDR3 bases: TGTGCCAGCAGCTTGATCCCGGGCGGGAGTCTCAATGAGCAGTTCTTC. The genes are TRBV7-2 and TRBJ2-1; 7 bases align to TRBD2. The CDR3 has 16 residues. In germline, CDR1 is SGHTA, CDR2 FQGNSA. V lost 3 bases and J lost 6; bases outside the gene matches: 11.

The CDR3 DNA sequence: TGTGCCAGCAGCTTAGTCCGGAGGGATGGCTATGGCTACACCTTC. Protein sequence: CASSLVRRDGYGYTF. This chain connects TRBV7-9 to TRBJ1-2; D unresolved. The germline V gene encodes CDR1 SEHNR and CDR2 FQNEAQ (reference sequence). V was cut by 1 base and J by 4 bases, with 13 bases left in between. This CDR3 region has 15 residues.

Here the CDR3 DNA reads TGTGCCATCAGTGAGCCAGTTATGAACACCATATATTTT. This codes for CAISEPVMNTIYF. The chain recombines TRBV10-3 with TRBJ1-3; D not certain. Germline CDR1 ENHRY, CDR2 SYGVKD. The CDR3 runs 13 residues. Trimming left V 2 bases short and J 7 bases short, with 9 bases between.

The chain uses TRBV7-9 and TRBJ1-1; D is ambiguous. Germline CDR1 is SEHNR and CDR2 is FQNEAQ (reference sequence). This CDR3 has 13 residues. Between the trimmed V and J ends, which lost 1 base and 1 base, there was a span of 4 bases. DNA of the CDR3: TGTGCCAGCAGCTTAGTGGCGAACACTGAAGCTTTCTTT. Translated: CASSLVANTEAFF.

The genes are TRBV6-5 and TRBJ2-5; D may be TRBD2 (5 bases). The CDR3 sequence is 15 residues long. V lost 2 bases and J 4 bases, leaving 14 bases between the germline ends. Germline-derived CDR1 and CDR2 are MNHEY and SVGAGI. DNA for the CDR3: TGTGCCAGCAGTTACGCCGGGCTAGCAGGAGAGACCCAGTACTTC. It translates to CASSYAGLAGETQYF.

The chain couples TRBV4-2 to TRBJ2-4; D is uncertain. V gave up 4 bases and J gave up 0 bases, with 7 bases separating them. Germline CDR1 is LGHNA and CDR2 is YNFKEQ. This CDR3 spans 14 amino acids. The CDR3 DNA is TGTGCCAGCAGCCCAGGAATAGCCAAAAACATTCAGTACTTC. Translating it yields CASSPGIAKNIQYF.

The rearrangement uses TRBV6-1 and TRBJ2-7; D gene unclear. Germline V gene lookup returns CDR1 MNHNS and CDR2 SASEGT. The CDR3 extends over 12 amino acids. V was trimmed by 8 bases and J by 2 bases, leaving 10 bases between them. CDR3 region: CASCGNTYEQYF. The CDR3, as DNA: TGTGCCAGCTGCGGAAATACCTACGAGCAGTACTTC.

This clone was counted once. The CDR3 DNA reads as TGTGCCAGTAGTATAAGTGGGGGCAGGGAGGAGACCCAGTACTTC. It specifies CASSISGGREETQYF. This rearrangement joins TRBV19 to TRBJ2-5, with TRBD1 as a possible D gene (6 bases). Trimming removed 2 bases from V and 5 bases from J, with 15 bases in between. CDR3 length: 15 residues. Per the germline V gene, CDR1 is LNHDA and CDR2 is SQIVND (reference sequence).

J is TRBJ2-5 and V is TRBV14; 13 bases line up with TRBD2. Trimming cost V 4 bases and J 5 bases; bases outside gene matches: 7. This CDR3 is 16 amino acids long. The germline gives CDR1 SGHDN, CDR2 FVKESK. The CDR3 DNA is TGTGCCAGCAGCCTTACTAGCGGGAGGGCCGCCGAGACCCAGTACTTC. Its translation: CASSLTSGRAAETQYF.

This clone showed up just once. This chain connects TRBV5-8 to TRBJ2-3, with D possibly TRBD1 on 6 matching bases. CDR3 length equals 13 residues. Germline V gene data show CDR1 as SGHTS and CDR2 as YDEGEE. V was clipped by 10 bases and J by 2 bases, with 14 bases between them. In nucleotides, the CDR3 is TGTGCCGGCACAGGGCAGTACACAGATACGCAGTATTTT. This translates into CAGTGQYTDTQYF.

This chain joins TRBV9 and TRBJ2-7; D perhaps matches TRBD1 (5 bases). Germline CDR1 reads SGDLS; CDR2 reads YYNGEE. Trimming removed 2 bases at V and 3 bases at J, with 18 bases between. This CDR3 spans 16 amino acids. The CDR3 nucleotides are TGTGCCAGCAGCGTCTCCGATCAGGGCTCAGGCTACGAGCAGTACTTC. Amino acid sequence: CASSVSDQGSGYEQYF.